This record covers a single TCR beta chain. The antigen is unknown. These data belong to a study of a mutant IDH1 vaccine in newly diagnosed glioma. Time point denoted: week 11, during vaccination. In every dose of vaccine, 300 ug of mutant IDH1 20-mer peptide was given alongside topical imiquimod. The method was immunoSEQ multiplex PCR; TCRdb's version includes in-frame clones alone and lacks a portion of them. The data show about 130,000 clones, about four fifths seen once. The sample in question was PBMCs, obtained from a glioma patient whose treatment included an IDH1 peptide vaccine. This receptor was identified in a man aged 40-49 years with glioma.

The CDR3 bases are TGCAGTGCTAGCGGGGGCGTAGAGCAGTTCTTC. Translating gives CSASGGVEQFF. This sequence joins TRBV20-1 and TRBJ2-1, with D perhaps matching TRBD1 or TRBD2 (6 bases each). Germline CDR1 reads DFQATT; CDR2 reads SNEGSKA (reference sequence). Trimming removed 3 bases from V and 10 bases from J, with 10 bases in between. This CDR3 comprises 11 residues.